This entry lists 28 T cell receptor beta chains sequenced from one sample in a study of shared clonotypes between healthy human individuals. Using immunoSEQ multiplex PCR, the repertoire was profiled, and TCRdb retains in-frame clones only, with some absent. The sample consists of about 380,000 clones, roughly 96% of them appearing once. Sequencing was done on a sample of memory CD8+ T cells sorted from blood. Subset described: CD45RO+ cells pooled with CCR7-negative TemRA cells. The receptors here all came from a man aged 30 to 39 in good health.

This clone appeared a single time. The chain couples TRBV28 to TRBJ2-7, with 11 bases aligning to TRBD1. The ends lost 10 bases at V and 5 bases at J; junction bases unmatched: 7. Per germline, CDR1 MDHEN and CDR2 SYDVKM. The CDR3 spans 13 residues. CDR3 nucleotides: TGTGCCATCAAGGACAGGGGGCTTCACGAGCAGTACTTC. It translates to CAIKDRGLHEQYF.

The chain joins TRBV2 to TRBJ1-5; 9 nucleotides match TRBD1. Trimming at V came to 0 bases and at J to 7 bases, leaving 4 bases not matched to a gene. The germline CDR1 and CDR2 sequences are SNHLY and FYNNEI. The CDR3 is 15 residues long. As DNA, the CDR3 is TGTGCCAGCAGTGAAGCCGGGACAGGGCACCAGCCCCAGCATTTT. Amino acid sequence: CASSEAGTGHQPQHF.

The DNA of the CDR3 is TGCAGCGTTGAAGACCGGAGAGTGAACACTGAAGCTTTCTTT. Translating gives CSVEDRRVNTEAFF. V and J are TRBV29-1 and TRBJ1-1; D unclear. In germline, CDR1 is SQVTM, CDR2 ANQGSEA. V was pared by 0 bases and J by 0 bases, with 8 bases between. The CDR3 has 14 residues.

V gene TRBV4-1 combines with J gene TRBJ1-1; no reliable D call. There are 15 residues in the CDR3. Germline V gene lookup returns CDR1 MGHRA and CDR2 YSYEKL. V shed 1 base and J shed 1 base, with 10 bases lying between them. CDR3 coding DNA: TGCGCCAGCAGCCAAGTAGTTTCGCCGAACACTGAAGCTTTCTTT. As protein: CASSQVVSPNTEAFF.

The V call is TRBV27, the J call TRBJ2-3; D unresolved. V lost 7 bases and J lost 6, with 5 bases in between. In germline, CDR1 is MNHEY, CDR2 SMNVEV (reference sequence). The CDR3 spans 10 residues. The CDR3 region has the DNA TGTGCCAGCAACGGGGATACGCAGTATTTT. It translates to CASNGDTQYF.

This chain uses TRBV7-9 with TRBJ2-2; tentative D call: TRBD2 (5 bases). The CDR3 extends over 16 amino acids. V dropped 3 bases and J dropped 0 bases, with 11 bases sitting between them. Germline CDR1 and CDR2: SEHNR and FQNEAQ (reference sequence). CDR3 DNA sequence: TGTGCCAGCAGCTTCAGGACTTTAGCGAACACCGGGGAGCTGTTTTTT. It translates to CASSFRTLANTGELFF.

The chain is built from TRBV6-1 and TRBJ2-2; the D gene is possibly TRBD1 (6 bases). This CDR3 is 16 amino acids long. Deletions cut 3 bases from V and 7 bases from J, with 18 bases between. Germline V gene lookup returns CDR1 MNHNS and CDR2 SASEGT. CDR3 sequence (DNA): TGTGCCAGCAGTGATTACCTCACAGGGTCAGACGGGGAGCTGTTTTTT. This sequence encodes CASSDYLTGSDGELFF.

The chain uses TRBV27 and TRBJ2-7; the match to TRBD1 covers 8 bases. The junction had 5 bases not matched to a gene; V was cut back by 8 bases and J by 2 bases. The V gene's germline CDR1 is MNHEY and CDR2 SMNVEV (reference sequence). The CDR3 runs to 13 residues. The CDR3 nucleotides are TGTGCCAGCTCGACAGGGGTCCCCTACGAGCAGTACTTC. The encoded protein is CASSTGVPYEQYF.

This chain connects TRBV5-1 to TRBJ2-7, with D tentatively TRBD1 or TRBD2 (5 bases each). Trimming pared 4 bases from V and 3 bases from J, leaving 20 bases between. The CDR3 is 16 residues long. Germline CDR1 and CDR2: SGHRS and YFSETQ. The CDR3 loop reads CASSLLSWGSIYEQYF. In nucleotides, the CDR3 is TGCGCCAGCAGCCTGCTAAGTTGGGGGAGTATCTACGAGCAGTACTTC.

The chain links TRBV30 to TRBJ2-7; D may be TRBD1 or TRBD2 (6 bases each). Trimming took 5 bases from V and 0 from J, leaving 11 bases between them. CDR3 size: 13 residues. Germline values: CDR1 GTSNPN, CDR2 SVGIG (reference sequence). The CDR3 here is CAWGSGASYEQYF. In nucleotides, the CDR3 is TGTGCCTGGGGGTCGGGGGCCTCCTACGAGCAGTACTTC.

The genes are TRBV7-6 and TRBJ1-3; D is unresolved. This CDR3 spans 15 amino acids. From germline, CDR1 is SGHVS and CDR2 FNYEAQ. Trimming pared 1 base from V and 1 base from J, leaving 8 bases between. This CDR3 is CASSLEVESGNTIYF. For the CDR3, the DNA is TGTGCCAGCAGCTTAGAGGTGGAATCTGGAAACACCATATATTTT.

J is TRBJ1-3 and V is TRBV14, with 10 bases fitting TRBD1. The CDR3 spans 14 residues. The germline V gene has CDR1 SGHDN and CDR2 FVKESK. V trimming: 6 bases; J trimming: 2 bases; junction bases outside the gene matches: 1. Written as DNA, the CDR3 is TGTGCCAGCAGTGGACAGGGGGCTGGAAACACCATATATTTT. Protein product: CASSGQGAGNTIYF.

The chain links TRBV4-1 to TRBJ1-2; D is unresolved. From germline, CDR1 is MGHRA and CDR2 YSYEKL. This CDR3 is 15 amino acids long. V shed 0 bases and J shed 3 bases, with 11 bases lying between them. The CDR3 protein is CASSQDLEGDYGYTF. CDR3 sequence (DNA): TGCGCCAGCAGCCAAGATCTTGAGGGTGACTATGGCTACACCTTC.

As for this clone: One end of the junction is discordant with germline, which a read error may explain. This rearrangement joins TRBV5-6 to TRBJ2-7, with TRBD2 as a possible D gene (6 bases). This CDR3 region has 14 residues. The germline CDR1 and CDR2 sequences are SGHDT and YYEEEE. DNA for the CDR3: TGTGCCAGCAGCTTGGCGGGGGTTTTTGGACTACGTTTTTTC. Amino acids: CASSLAGVFGLRFF. Full variable domain (remainder filled in from reference TRBV5-6 and TRBJ2-7): DAGVTQSPTHLIKTRGQQVTLRCSPKSGHDTVSWYQQALGQGPQFIFQYYEEEERQRGNFPDRFSGHQFPNYSSELNVNALLLGDSALYLCASSLAGVFGLRFFGPGTRLTVT.

DNA for the CDR3: TGTGCCAGCAGCTACCTACAGGGCATAGGTGAGCAGTTCTTC. It translates to CASSYLQGIGEQFF. The chain combines TRBV13 with TRBJ2-1, with D perhaps matching TRBD1 (6 bases). Germline loops: CDR1 PRHDT, CDR2 FYEKMQ (reference sequence). The CDR3 has 14 amino acids. Trimming removed 4 bases from V and 9 bases from J, with 16 bases in between.

The CDR3 DNA reads TGTGCCAGCAGTTTTTCGGCTGCACCCGCGGAGACCCAGTACTTC. The encoded protein is CASSFSAAPAETQYF. V is TRBV28 and J is TRBJ2-5; D gene uncertain. Germline-derived CDR1 and CDR2 are MDHEN and SYDVKM. This CDR3 is 15 amino acids long. Trimming pared 3 bases from V and 5 bases from J, leaving 16 bases between.

The chain carries TRBV28 and TRBJ2-7; 9 nucleotides align to TRBD1. V lost 4 bases to trimming and J lost 4 bases; unmatched junction nucleotides: 11. Germline V lookup: CDR1 MDHEN, CDR2 SYDVKM. The CDR3 extends over 16 amino acids. In nucleotides, the CDR3 is TGTGCCAGCAGTTCAAAACAGGGGGCGCCCTCTTACGAGCAGTACTTC. Amino acids: CASSSKQGAPSYEQYF.

The rearrangement links TRBV2 to TRBJ1-5; 7 positions match TRBD1. V lost 7 bases to trimming and J lost 5 bases; unmatched junction nucleotides: 8. CDR1 is SNHLY and CDR2 is FYNNEI in the germline V gene. This CDR3 region has 14 residues. Here the CDR3 DNA reads TGTGCCAGCAACCAAAACAGGGGTGATCAGCCCCAGCATTTT. Translating it yields CASNQNRGDQPQHF.

V is TRBV6-5 and J is TRBJ2-1; 8 nucleotides align to TRBD2. The CDR3 is made up of 14 amino acids. The V gene end was trimmed by 7 bases and the J gene end by 9 bases; junction bases not matched to a gene: 11. CDR1 is MNHEY, CDR2 SVGAGI, per germline. The CDR3: CASTKSGSWGEQFF. CDR3 sequence (DNA): TGTGCCAGCACTAAAAGCGGGAGTTGGGGTGAGCAGTTCTTC.

The chain couples TRBV30 to TRBJ1-3; no clear D. The V gene lost 5 bases and the J gene lost 0 bases, with 11 bases spanning the gap. There are 14 residues in the CDR3. Germline CDR1 is GTSNPN and CDR2 is SVGIG (reference sequence). CDR3 sequence reads: CAWYRRSSGNTIYF. CDR3 nucleotides: TGTGCCTGGTACAGACGGTCCTCTGGAAACACCATATATTTT.

V usage is TRBV9 and J usage is TRBJ1-5, with D maybe TRBD1 (6 bases). V was shortened by 4 bases and J by 4 bases, with 9 bases between the two germline ends. This CDR3 has 13 residues. CDR1 and CDR2 from the germline V gene are SGDLS and YYNGEE. For the CDR3, the DNA is TGTGCCAGCAGCCGGGACATGAATCAGCCCCAGCATTTT. Encoded protein: CASSRDMNQPQHF.

The rearrangement uses TRBV13 and TRBJ2-7; no firm D call. With 0 bases removed from V and 3 bases from J, the gap between germline ends came to 9 bases. CDR1 is PRHDT, CDR2 FYEKMQ, per germline (reference sequence). CDR3 length: 14 residues. In DNA form, the CDR3 reads TGTGCCAGCAGCTTAGGCCACTCGGTCTACGAGCAGTACTTC. Translating it yields CASSLGHSVYEQYF. The variable domain in full, with the rest retrieved from reference TRBV13 and TRBJ2-7, is AAGVIQSPRHLIKEKRETATLKCYPIPRHDTVYWYQQGPGQDPQFLISFYEKMQSDKGSIPDRFSAQQFSDYHSELNMSSLELGDSALYFCASSLGHSVYEQYFGPGTRLTVT.

CDR3 protein: CASSLGSAWTLAGELFF. As DNA, the CDR3 is TGTGCCAGCAGCTTAGGGTCCGCTTGGACCCTCGCCGGGGAGCTGTTTTTT. V gene TRBV7-2 combines with J gene TRBJ2-2, with unresolved D. The CDR3 is made up of 17 amino acids. Germline CDR1 reads SGHTA; CDR2 reads FQGNSA. V lost 1 base, J lost 6 bases, and 18 bases lay in between.

The chain has TRBV28 and TRBJ1-2; unclear D gene. There are 10 residues in the CDR3. V lost 7 bases and J lost 10, with 10 bases in between. CDR1 and CDR2 from the germline V gene are MDHEN and SYDVKM. The CDR3: CASNGRDYTF. The CDR3 bases are TGTGCCAGCAATGGGAGGGACTACACCTTC.

Only one count was recorded for this clone. The chain recombines TRBV7-8 with TRBJ1-2; D possibly corresponds to TRBD1 (5 bases). The germline V gene has CDR1 SGHVS and CDR2 FQNEAQ. V was cut by 1 base and J by 4 bases, with 16 bases left in between. This CDR3 is built from 16 residues. In nucleotides, the CDR3 is TGTGCCAGCAGCTTAGGGGTACTCAGGGATCCCTATGGCTACACCTTC. Protein: CASSLGVLRDPYGYTF.

This clone was recorded once. This chain joins TRBV2 and TRBJ2-1, with TRBD1 identical over 11 bases. Germline V gene data show CDR1 as SNHLY and CDR2 as FYNNEI. The CDR3 consists of 14 residues. The junction had 7 bases not matched to a gene; V was cut back by 7 bases and J by 8 bases. The CDR3 reads CASTGQGVFYEQFF. The CDR3 nucleotides read TGTGCCAGCACGGGACAGGGGGTCTTCTATGAGCAGTTCTTC.

CDR3 residues: CASSQLTGALTYNEQFF. The CDR3 DNA reads as TGTGCCAGCAGCCAATTGACAGGGGCCCTCACCTACAATGAGCAGTTCTTC. The chain carries TRBV14 and TRBJ2-1; 8 positions match TRBD1. The CDR3 has 17 residues. CDR1 is SGHDN and CDR2 is FVKESK in the germline V gene. The ends lost 2 bases at V and 2 bases at J; junction bases unmatched: 8.

The gene calls are TRBV20-1 and TRBJ2-3, with unresolved D. This CDR3 region has 10 residues. Between the trimmed V and J ends, which lost 6 bases and 4 bases, there was a span of 5 bases. CDR1 and CDR2 (germline): DFQATT, SNEGSKA (reference sequence). This chain's CDR3 is CSAVADTQYF. The CDR3 DNA reads TGCAGTGCCGTCGCAGATACGCAGTATTTT.